Presented here are 17 T cell receptor beta chains from one specimen sequenced in a study of regulatory T cells in long-lasting Graves disease. The authors built TCR beta libraries using iRepertoire HTBI primers and Arm-PCR of CDR3 regions. From the multiplex PCR reads, TCRdb called clonotypes with MiXCR, one entry per CDR3 protein. The table records roughly 500,000 distinct CDR3 sequences, 9.5% to 15% of them present only once. Described time point: newly diagnosed GD, antithyroid drugs for less than 3 months. Isolated PBMC RNA provided the starting material for the TCR library. These data were also filed under a second study, of T cells in Graves' hyperthyroidism and ophthalmopathy.

Material: peripheral blood mononuclear cells (PBMCs), obtained at new diagnosis, from a patient treated with antithyroid drugs. The receptors derive from a woman younger than 45 with Graves disease.

On this clonotype itself: A much larger clonotype is one base distant, so this may be a read error. The chain has TRBV19 and TRBJ1-5, with a possible D match to TRBD1 (5 bases). V was cut by 5 bases and J by 1 base, with 12 bases left in between. From germline, CDR1 is LNHDA and CDR2 SQIVND (reference sequence). This CDR3 has 15 residues. For the CDR3, the DNA is TGTGCCAGTAGTGGAGGATGGGACAGCAATCAGCCCCAGCATTTT. Translating it yields CASSGGWDSNQPQHF.

This clonotype was detected ten times or more. As DNA, the CDR3 is TGCGCCAGCAGCTCCTATCCTTCAGCGGGAGGGATCTACGAGCAGTACTTC. Encoded protein: CASSSYPSAGGIYEQYF. This chain connects TRBV5-1 to TRBJ2-7; 10 nucleotides agree with TRBD2. The CDR3 is 17 residues long. J was trimmed by 3 bases and V by 3 bases; bases with no gene match: 12. CDR1 is SGHRS and CDR2 is YFSETQ in the germline V gene.

There are many counts of this clonotype. This sequence joins TRBV11-3 and TRBJ2-2; D remains unclear. Germline V gene lookup returns CDR1 SGHNT and CDR2 YENEEA. The CDR3 is made up of 16 amino acids. V was clipped by 5 bases and J by 1 base, with 14 bases between them. The CDR3 is CASSRHASLNTGELFF. The DNA of the CDR3 is TGTGCCAGCAGCCGACACGCCTCTTTGAACACCGGGGAGCTGTTTTTT.

In its sample, this clonotype was seen many times. This chain links TRBV27 with TRBJ2-7, with D tentatively TRBD2 (6 bases). Trimming cost V 4 bases and J 4 bases, with 11 bases left between them. The CDR3 extends over 13 amino acids. From germline, CDR1 is MNHEY and CDR2 SMNVEV (reference sequence). The DNA of the CDR3 is TGTGCCAGCAGTTCGGGACTGATTTACGAGCAGTACTTC. It specifies CASSSGLIYEQYF.

There are many counts of this clonotype. The CDR3 coding sequence is TGCGCCAGCAGTGAGTCGACAATCTTGGGACTAGACTTGTACTTC. This codes for CASSESTILGLDLYF. The chain employs TRBV10-1 and TRBJ2-7, with 8 positions matching TRBD2. Germline V gene data show CDR1 as WNHNN and CDR2 as SYGVQD (reference sequence). V shed 0 bases, J shed 12 bases, and the junction held 13 bases outside the gene matches. CDR3 length: 15 amino acids.

This clonotype showed up many times. The chain joins TRBV11-2 to TRBJ1-3; D is unresolved. Germline V CDR1 and CDR2: SGHAT, FQNNGV. Trimming removed 6 bases at V and 0 bases at J, with 21 bases between. The CDR3 sequence is 18 residues long. The CDR3 loop reads CASSQPTLGLSSGNTIYF. CDR3 DNA: TGTGCCAGCAGTCAACCAACCCTCGGGCTCTCCTCTGGAAACACCATATATTTT.

This clonotype occurred a few times. The chain uses TRBV7-2 and TRBJ2-1; D perhaps matches TRBD2 (6 bases). Germline V gives CDR1 SGHTA, CDR2 FQGNSA. Trimming removed 3 bases from V and 7 bases from J, with 10 bases in between. The CDR3 contains 13 residues. The CDR3 region is CASSFTRGNEQFF. In nucleotides, the CDR3 is TGTGCCAGCAGCTTTACGCGGGGTAATGAGCAGTTCTTC.

A few counts support this clonotype. The chain carries TRBV4-3 and TRBJ2-1; TRBD2 agrees at 12 bases. V shed 1 base and J 8 bases; nucleotides not matched to a gene: 6. Germline CDR1 is LGHNA and CDR2 is YSLEER. This CDR3 contains 16 residues. The CDR3 DNA reads TGCGCCAGCAGCCAAGCCGGACTAGCGGGATTTCATGAGCAGTTCTTC. Protein sequence: CASSQAGLAGFHEQFF.

On this clonotype: It may be a read error: a sequence one base away is much more abundant. The rearrangement links TRBV7-9 to TRBJ2-1; D is ambiguous. The CDR3 covers 19 residues. Germline V gene data show CDR1 as SEHNR and CDR2 as FQNEAQ (reference sequence). The CDR3 sequence: CASSEWSSWVVNSCNEQFF. The CDR3 DNA follows: TGTGCCAGCAGCGAGTGGAGTAGCTGGGTGGTGAACTCCTGCAATGAGCAGTTCTTC.

The genes are TRBV28 and TRBJ1-2; D remains unclear. The germline V and J ends were trimmed by 3 bases and 8 bases, with 13 bases remaining between them. The CDR3 spans 13 residues. CDR1 and CDR2 (germline): MDHEN, SYDVKM. Here the CDR3 DNA reads TGTGCCAGCAGTTTGGCAGCCTTGGGGGGCTACACCTTC. This translates into CASSLAALGGYTF.

This clonotype was counted ten times or more. The chain carries TRBV6-1 and TRBJ2-7, with no clear D. The V end was cut by 7 bases, the J end by 6 bases, with 16 bases between. The CDR3 is made up of 13 amino acids. Germline V gives CDR1 MNHNS, CDR2 SASEGT. The CDR3, as DNA: TGTGCCAGCAAAAGGTCCCAGGTGGGCGAGCAGTACTTC. As protein: CASKRSQVGEQYF.

This clonotype has a count of ten or more. This rearrangement joins TRBV30 to TRBJ2-1, with 7 bases identical to TRBD2. The CDR3 consists of 14 residues. Trimming removed 4 bases from V and 10 bases from J; junction bases left unmatched: 13. Germline lookup yields CDR1 GTSNPN and CDR2 SVGIG (reference sequence). The CDR3 sequence is CAWMYLAAVPEQFF. Here the CDR3 DNA reads TGTGCCTGGATGTACCTAGCGGCCGTCCCGGAGCAGTTCTTC.

This clonotype was found a few times. The J gene is TRBJ2-3, the V gene TRBV13; 11 bases align to TRBD2. This CDR3 region has 18 residues. Trimming removed 4 bases from V and 1 base from J; junction bases left unmatched: 10. CDR1 PRHDT and CDR2 FYEKMQ come from the germline V gene (reference sequence). The DNA for the CDR3 is TGTGCCAGCAGCTGGGGGGCTAGCGGGAGGAAGGGCACAGATACGCAGTATTTT. Its protein is CASSWGASGRKGTDTQYF.

The table lists this clonotype with many counts. The chain carries TRBV28 and TRBJ2-1; 10 bases are shared with TRBD1. The germline V gene encodes CDR1 MDHEN and CDR2 SYDVKM. This CDR3 region has 15 residues. With 5 bases clipped from V and 7 bases from J, the junction kept 8 bases outside the gene matches. In DNA, the CDR3 is TGTGCCAGCAGTGGGACCGGGACAGGGGAGAATGAGCAGTTCTTC. This gives the protein CASSGTGTGENEQFF.

This clonotype has a count of ten or more. The chain couples TRBV18 to TRBJ2-1; 8 nucleotides align to TRBD2. V lost 3 bases to trimming and J lost 4 bases; unmatched junction nucleotides: 5. Germline V lookup: CDR1 KGHSH, CDR2 LQKENI. The CDR3 consists of 15 residues. CDR3 nucleotides: TGTGCCAGCTCACCCCGGACTAGCCGGTACAATGAGCAGTTCTTC. Residues: CASSPRTSRYNEQFF.

This clonotype has a count of ten or more. CDR3 sequence (DNA): TGTGCCAGCAGCCTCCGGGGAGGCAATCAGCCCCAGCATTTT. It codes for CASSLRGGNQPQHF. This chain joins TRBV28 and TRBJ1-5; D is unresolved. Germline V lookup: CDR1 MDHEN, CDR2 SYDVKM. The V end was cut by 6 bases, the J end by 2 bases, with 11 bases between. CDR3 length: 14 residues.

The rearrangement joins TRBV7-2 to TRBJ2-1; D is possibly TRBD2 (5 bases). Germline lookup yields CDR1 SGHTA and CDR2 FQGNSA. CDR3 length: 16 residues. Trimming took 5 bases from V and 5 from J, leaving 19 bases between them. DNA for the CDR3: TGTGCCAGCAGCCCGAAGGGAGCCCCGGGTAACAATGAGCAGTTCTTC. This translates into CASSPKGAPGNNEQFF.